Listed here are 6 T cell receptor beta chains from one sample, sequenced in a study of OX40 agonist ivuxolimab in advanced cancers. The library came from the immunoSEQ multiplex PCR assay. TCRdb re-hosts the immuneACCESS table, in-frame sequences only. Its copies lack some clones; in the studies checked, an unresolved V gene accounts for under half of them, and the cause for the rest is not known. This sample holds over 45,000 clones; approximately 82% were observed only once. The ten largest clonotypes hold around 4.5% of the sample. The sequencing used CD4+ or CD8+ T cells sorted from blood, collected in a trial of the OX40 agonist ivuxolimab. All receptors come from an adult with an advanced solid tumor such as melanoma, head and neck, liver or kidney cancer.

The rearrangement links TRBV29-1 to TRBJ1-4; perhaps TRBD1 as D (6 bases). CDR1 is SQVTM and CDR2 is ANQGSEA in the germline V gene. Trimming took off 6 bases at V and 8 bases at J, with 10 bases between the two ends. This CDR3 contains 11 residues. The CDR3 protein is CSVEGGEKLFF. DNA for the CDR3: TGCAGCGTCGAGGGGGGGGAAAAACTGTTTTTT.

This clone came up once. The rearrangement links TRBV11-2 to TRBJ2-1; 10 bases are shared with TRBD1. J lost 13 bases, V lost 0 bases, and 9 bases had no gene match. The CDR3 is 15 residues long. CDR1 SGHAT and CDR2 FQNNGV come from the germline V gene. The CDR3 DNA sequence: TGTGCCAGCAGCTTAGATCCGGGACAGGGGAACCAACAGTTCTTC. Translated, it gives CASSLDPGQGNQQFF.

The rearrangement uses TRBV2 and TRBJ1-6; 8 bases map to TRBD1. Germline CDR1 reads SNHLY; CDR2 reads FYNNEI. V lost 6 bases and J lost 8; bases outside the gene matches: 6. The CDR3 has 14 residues. The CDR3 nucleotides read TGTGCCAGCAGGCGACAGGGGTGGGATTCACCCCTCCACTTT. It translates to CASRRQGWDSPLHF.

The V and J genes are TRBV29-1 and TRBJ1-2, with D perhaps matching TRBD1 (5 bases). Germline values: CDR1 SQVTM, CDR2 ANQGSEA. With 0 bases removed from V and 4 bases from J, the gap between germline ends came to 9 bases. The CDR3 length is 13 residues. The CDR3 DNA is TGCAGCGTTGAAGATCGGGGCTTCTATGGCTACACCTTC. This translates into CSVEDRGFYGYTF.

The genes are TRBV29-1 and TRBJ2-1; TRBD2 agrees at 7 bases. The CDR3 is 15 residues long. The germline gives CDR1 SQVTM, CDR2 ANQGSEA. V trimming: 6 bases; J trimming: 0 bases; junction bases outside the gene matches: 8. CDR3 in amino acids: CSVIAGVSSYNEQFF. CDR3 coding DNA: TGCAGCGTAATAGCGGGCGTCAGCTCCTACAATGAGCAGTTCTTC.

The chain combines TRBV9 with TRBJ1-1, with a possible D match to TRBD1 (5 bases). From germline, CDR1 is SGDLS and CDR2 YYNGEE. V lost 0 bases and J 1 base, leaving 16 bases between the germline ends. CDR3 length: 17 residues. CDR3 nucleotides: TGTGCCAGCAGCGTAGGGTTGGGCACAGGAGGGAACACTGAAGCTTTCTTT. It is translated as CASSVGLGTGGNTEAFF.